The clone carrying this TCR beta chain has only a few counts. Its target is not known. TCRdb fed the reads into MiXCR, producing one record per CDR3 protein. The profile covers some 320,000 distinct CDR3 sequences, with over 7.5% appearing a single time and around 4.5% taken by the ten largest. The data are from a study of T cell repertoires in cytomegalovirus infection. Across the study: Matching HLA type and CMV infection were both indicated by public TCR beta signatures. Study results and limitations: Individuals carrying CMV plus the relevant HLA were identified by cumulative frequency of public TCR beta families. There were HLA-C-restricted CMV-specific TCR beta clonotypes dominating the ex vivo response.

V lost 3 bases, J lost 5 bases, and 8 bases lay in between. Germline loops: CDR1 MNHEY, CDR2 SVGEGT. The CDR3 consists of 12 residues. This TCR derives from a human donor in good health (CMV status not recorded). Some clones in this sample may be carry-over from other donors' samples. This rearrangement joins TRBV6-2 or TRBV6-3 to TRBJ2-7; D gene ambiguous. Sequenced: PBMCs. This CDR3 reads CASSYIGDEQYF. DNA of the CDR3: TGTGCCAGCAGTTATATAGGTGACGAGCAGTACTTC.